What follows are 20 T cell receptor beta chains derived from one specimen sequenced in a study of cytomegalovirus exposure and HLA in healthy donors. Libraries were prepared by immunoSEQ multiplex PCR; TCRdb keeps only in-frame clonotypes and omits some of them. The sample has about 130,000 clones, approximately 94% seen once. Sequencing was performed on PBMCs. These receptors were obtained from a man between 18 and 35 years old in good health and CMV-seropositive.

The chain links TRBV6-1 to TRBJ1-5; tentative D call: TRBD1 (5 bases). Germline-derived CDR1 and CDR2 are MNHNS and SASEGT. The CDR3 extends over 14 amino acids. The V end was cut by 10 bases, the J end by 4 bases, with 17 bases between. The chain's CDR3 is CATTLGGVNQPQHF. The CDR3 nucleotides read TGTGCCACCACTCTCGGGGGGGTGAATCAGCCCCAGCATTTT.

This sequence joins TRBV5-1 and TRBJ2-3; no clear D. Germline V gene data show CDR1 as SGHRS and CDR2 as YFSETQ. The CDR3 runs to 13 residues. Trimming pared 4 bases from V and 3 bases from J, leaving 9 bases between. The CDR3 loop is CASSHPRTDTQYF. The CDR3, as DNA: TGCGCCAGCAGCCACCCCCGGACAGATACGCAGTATTTT.

The gene calls are TRBV5-1 and TRBJ1-2; the match to TRBD1 covers 9 bases. The germline CDR1 and CDR2 sequences are SGHRS and YFSETQ. The CDR3 extends over 16 amino acids. V was clipped by 0 bases and J by 2 bases; unmatched bases: 5. The CDR3 DNA is TGCGCCAGCAGCTTGGCCTCCGGGACAGGGAACTATGGCTACACCTTC. Translation gives CASSLASGTGNYGYTF.

This chain connects TRBV7-9 to TRBJ2-3; 12 positions agree with TRBD2. The germline V gene encodes CDR1 SEHNR and CDR2 FQNEAQ (reference sequence). The CDR3 sequence is 17 residues long. The V and J ends lost 6 bases and 3 bases, in that order; junction bases with no gene match: 10. CDR3 amino acids: CASRRLAGVRRTDTQYF. For the CDR3, the DNA is TGTGCCAGCAGACGACTAGCGGGAGTCCGGAGAACAGATACGCAGTATTTT.

The genes are TRBV27 and TRBJ1-1; no definite D call. CDR1 and CDR2 (germline): MNHEY, SMNVEV (reference sequence). The CDR3 covers 13 residues. V was shortened by 8 bases and J by 2 bases, with 12 bases between the two germline ends. CDR3 sequence reads: CASAWRENTEAFF. The DNA for the CDR3 is TGTGCCAGCGCCTGGAGGGAAAACACTGAAGCTTTCTTT.

This sequence joins TRBV9 and TRBJ2-7; weak D call: TRBD2 (6 bases). The ends were cut back, 2 bases at V and 3 bases at J, with 12 bases in the middle. Per the germline V gene, CDR1 is SGDLS and CDR2 is YYNGEE. The CDR3 is 14 amino acids. The CDR3 DNA reads as TGTGCCAGCAGCGTCGGGACTCAAAACTACGAGCAGTACTTC. Encoded protein: CASSVGTQNYEQYF.

The chain joins TRBV6-1 to TRBJ2-1; tentative D call: TRBD2 (6 bases). This CDR3 has 14 amino acids. Looked up from germline, CDR1 is MNHNS and CDR2 is SASEGT. Between the trimmed V and J ends, which lost 4 bases and 2 bases, there was a span of 9 bases. The CDR3 loop reads CASSVTGAYNEQFF. CDR3 coding DNA: TGTGCCAGCAGTGTAACGGGAGCCTACAATGAGCAGTTCTTC.

The J gene is TRBJ1-6, the V gene TRBV7-6, with 7 bases aligning to TRBD1. Germline loops: CDR1 SGHVS, CDR2 FNYEAQ. This CDR3 region has 15 residues. V was clipped by 5 bases and J by 9 bases; unmatched bases: 10. The CDR3 is CASSLRDAGGSPLHF. For the CDR3, the DNA is TGTGCCAGCAGCCTCCGGGACGCAGGGGGTTCACCCCTCCACTTT.

The chain links TRBV18 to TRBJ2-7; 13 nucleotides agree with TRBD2. The CDR3 has 15 amino acids. Germline trimming cut 2 bases from V and 9 bases from J; bases unmatched to any gene: 7. Looked up from germline, CDR1 is KGHSH and CDR2 is LQKENI. CDR3 protein: CASSPAGTSGKVQYF. The CDR3 DNA reads TGTGCCAGCTCACCAGCCGGGACTAGCGGGAAGGTGCAGTACTTC.

This clone was counted a few times. The sample carries other DNA sequences with the same CDR3. V is TRBV2 and J is TRBJ2-7; 8 nucleotides line up with TRBD2. V dropped 5 bases and J dropped 0; count of bases not matched to a gene: 3. Per the germline V gene, CDR1 is SNHLY and CDR2 is FYNNEI. The CDR3 runs to 14 residues. The DNA of the CDR3 is TGTGCCAGCAGTAGCGGGAGTCTCTCCTACGAGCAGTACTTC. Its translation is CASSSGSLSYEQYF. The full variable domain, rest sourced from reference TRBV2 and TRBJ2-7, is EPEVTQTPSHQVTQMGQEVILRCVPISNHLYFYWYRQILGQKVEFLVSFYNNEISEKSEIFDDQFSVERPDGSNFTLKIRSTKLEDSAMYFCASSSGSLSYEQYFGPGTRLTVT.

Note on this clone: A read error may account for a junction end that differs from germline. This rearrangement joins TRBV7-9 to TRBJ1-2, with D perhaps TRBD1 (5 bases). The CDR3 consists of 10 residues. Per germline, CDR1 SEHNR and CDR2 FQNEAQ (reference sequence). The CDR3 loop is CASSTDGGRF. The CDR3 bases are TGTGCCAGCAGCACAGACGGGGGACGCTTC.

CDR3 bases: TGTGCCATCAGTGAGTCATGGCCCACCGGGGAGCTGTTTTTT. It specifies CAISESWPTGELFF. The rearrangement joins TRBV10-3 to TRBJ2-2; no clear D gene. The germline gives CDR1 ENHRY, CDR2 SYGVKD. Trimming shortened V by 0 bases and J by 4 bases, and 6 bases separated the two germline ends. The length of the CDR3 is 14 residues.

The chain joins TRBV6-5 to TRBJ1-2; 7 nucleotides match TRBD1. The germline V gene has CDR1 MNHEY and CDR2 SVGAGI. The CDR3 contains 14 residues. J was trimmed by 0 bases and V by 6 bases; bases with no gene match: 4. CDR3 bases: TGTGCCAGCAGCCGGGACAGTGCTAACTATGGCTACACCTTC. It encodes CASSRDSANYGYTF.

The V call is TRBV7-9, the J call TRBJ2-1; a weak D match, TRBD1 (6 bases). Germline CDR1 reads SEHNR; CDR2 reads FQNEAQ (reference sequence). V was shortened by 4 bases and J by 4 bases, with 20 bases between the two germline ends. The CDR3 consists of 17 residues. CDR3 DNA sequence: TGTGCCAGCAGCTCAGAAAGGGGGAGTCCCACATACAATGAGCAGTTCTTC. This sequence encodes CASSSERGSPTYNEQFF.

The chain is built from TRBV18 and TRBJ2-5; the D gene is possibly TRBD1 (6 bases). This CDR3 comprises 17 residues. Germline V gene sequence: CDR1 KGHSH, CDR2 LQKENI. The V end was cut by 3 bases, the J end by 5 bases, with 22 bases between. The CDR3 here is CASSPPLQHRAWETQYF. In DNA form, the CDR3 reads TGTGCCAGCTCACCCCCCCTTCAGCACAGGGCGTGGGAGACCCAGTACTTC.

The chain combines TRBV5-4 with TRBJ1-1, with a tentative D call TRBD1 (5 bases). V was shortened by 0 bases and J by 8 bases, with 8 bases between the two germline ends. This CDR3 region has 12 residues. CDR1 and CDR2 (germline): SGHNT, YYREEE (reference sequence). In nucleotides, the CDR3 is TGTGCCAGCAGCTTGGACAACAGGGAAGCTTTCTTT. Translated: CASSLDNREAFF.

The rearrangement joins TRBV11-2 to TRBJ2-1; D possibly corresponds to TRBD1 (6 bases). Germline loops: CDR1 SGHAT, CDR2 FQNNGV. The ends were cut back, 5 bases at V and 6 bases at J, with 17 bases in the middle. The length of the CDR3 is 15 residues. In DNA form, the CDR3 reads TGTGCCAGCAGCGCCAGGGGTCACCTGGCCAATGAGCAGTTCTTC. This translates into CASSARGHLANEQFF.

The J gene is TRBJ2-5, the V gene TRBV5-1; TRBD1 might be the D (6 bases). CDR1 is SGHRS, CDR2 YFSETQ, per germline. Trimming removed 4 bases from V and 2 bases from J, with 15 bases in between. The CDR3 contains 15 residues. In DNA, the CDR3 is TGCGCCAGCAGCCCGGGACATACCAGGCAAGAGACCCAGTACTTC. Its protein is CASSPGHTRQETQYF.

The chain has TRBV7-2 and TRBJ2-3, with 9 positions matching TRBD1. V shed 1 base and J 4 bases; nucleotides not matched to a gene: 9. The CDR3 extends over 17 amino acids. Germline CDR1 is SGHTA and CDR2 is FQGNSA. The CDR3: CASSLVGTGGASDTQYF. The CDR3 DNA reads as TGTGCCAGCAGCTTAGTGGGAACAGGGGGCGCCTCAGATACGCAGTATTTT.

This rearrangement joins TRBV28 to TRBJ2-5; 9 bases are shared with TRBD1. This CDR3 comprises 16 residues. J was trimmed by 2 bases and V by 1 base; bases with no gene match: 5. Germline V gene sequence: CDR1 MDHEN, CDR2 SYDVKM. In nucleotides, the CDR3 is TGTGCCAGCAGTTTATTAGGGACAGGGAAACAAGAGACCCAGTACTTC. Protein product: CASSLLGTGKQETQYF.